The 4 T cell receptor beta chains in this list originate from one sample, sequenced in a study of T cells in Graves' hyperthyroidism and ophthalmopathy. The CDR3 regions of TCR beta were amplified from RNA transcripts. A first-round RT-PCR of the TCR CDR3 used the HTBI primer set. In TCRdb, the multiplex PCR reads were re-called with MiXCR into one record per CDR3 protein. The sample consists of fewer than 650,000 distinct CDR3 sequences, about 14% of them appearing once. The specimen was blood. Every receptor here comes from a woman in her thirties or forties with Graves' hyperthyroidism.

This sequence joins TRBV19 and TRBJ1-1; D gene unclear. This CDR3 has 14 amino acids. V lost 5 bases to trimming and J lost 2 bases, with 12 bases between them. The germline V gene has CDR1 LNHDA and CDR2 SQIVND (reference sequence). This chain's CDR3 is CASSPDTVNTEAFF. The CDR3 coding sequence is TGTGCCAGTAGTCCGGATACAGTTAACACTGAAGCTTTCTTT.

V and J are TRBV5-6 and TRBJ2-5; D is possibly TRBD2 (6 bases). CDR1 and CDR2 (germline): SGHDT, YYEEEE. CDR3 size: 12 residues. V was shortened by 4 bases and J by 12 bases, with 16 bases between the two germline ends. CDR3 in DNA: TGTGCCAGCAGCCAACCCCCGGGGGATGAGTACTTC. This codes for CASSQPPGDEYF.

This clonotype was picked up many times. For the CDR3, the DNA is TGTGCCAGCAGTACTAGCGGACGAAGGCTGTTTTTT. Residues: CASSTSGRRLFF. This rearrangement joins TRBV12-3 or TRBV12-4 to TRBJ2-2; 8 positions match TRBD2. Trimming at V came to 5 bases and at J to 13 bases, leaving 6 bases not matched to a gene. There are 12 residues in the CDR3.

In its sample, this clonotype was seen many times. The V and J genes are TRBV27 and TRBJ1-1; 8 positions match TRBD1. The CDR3 consists of 18 residues. Germline V gene sequence: CDR1 MNHEY, CDR2 SMNVEV (reference sequence). V lost 3 bases and J lost 2; bases outside the gene matches: 14. In DNA, the CDR3 is TGTGCCAGCAGTTTCGGGATTTCAGGGGGCGCGGGTAACACTGAAGCTTTCTTT. This encodes CASSFGISGGAGNTEAFF.